This T cell receptor beta chain is drawn from a study of T cell clonotyping in hematopoietic cell transplantation. As for the study in general: Cytoreduction preceded collection of pretransplant recipient samples.

The junction had 2 bases not matched to a gene; V was cut back by 1 base and J by 1 base. The CDR3 is 18 residues long. Germline values: CDR1 SGHAT, CDR2 FQNNGV. The protocol was immunoSEQ multiplex PCR, while the TCRdb copy is restricted to in-frame clones and leaves out a portion. The sample lists roughly 30,000 clones; 70% to 80% were seen once. The sample's time point: recipient sample about 28 days before transplant, after cytoreduction. The chain is built from TRBV11-2 and TRBJ2-6; 12 nucleotides align to TRBD1. The receptor was derived from a woman in her twenties or thirties with chronic myeloid leukemia. Some clones in this sample may be carry-over from other donors' samples. The input for sequencing was peripheral blood mononuclear cells, taken before stem cell transplant. The CDR3 sequence: CASSLVGQGASGANVLTF. The CDR3 DNA reads as TGTGCCAGCAGCTTAGTGGGACAGGGGGCTTCTGGGGCCAACGTCCTGACTTTC.